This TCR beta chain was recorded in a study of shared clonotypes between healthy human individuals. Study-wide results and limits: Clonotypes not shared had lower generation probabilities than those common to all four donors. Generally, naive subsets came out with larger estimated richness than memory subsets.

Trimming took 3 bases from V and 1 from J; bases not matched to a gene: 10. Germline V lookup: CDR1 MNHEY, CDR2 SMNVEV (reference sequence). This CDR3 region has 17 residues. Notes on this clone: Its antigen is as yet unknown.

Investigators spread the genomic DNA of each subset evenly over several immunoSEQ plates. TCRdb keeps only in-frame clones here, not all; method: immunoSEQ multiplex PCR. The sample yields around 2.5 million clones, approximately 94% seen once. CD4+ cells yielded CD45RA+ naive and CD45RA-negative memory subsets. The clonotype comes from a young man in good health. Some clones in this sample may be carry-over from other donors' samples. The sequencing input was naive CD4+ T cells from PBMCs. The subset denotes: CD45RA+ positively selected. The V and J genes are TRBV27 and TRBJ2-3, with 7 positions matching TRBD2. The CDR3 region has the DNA TGTGCCAGCAGTTTTGGGTTAGCGGGCCTCGGCACAGATACGCAGTATTTT. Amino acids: CASSFGLAGLGTDTQYF.